This entry describes one T cell receptor (beta chain). Its antigen is not yet known. Base qualities are not at hand, and no much larger clone is one base apart. These data come from a study of TIL therapy for anti-PD-1-resistant metastatic lung cancer (dated by TCRdb to about 2021). Some background on the complete study: Tumors were collected before any PD-1/PD-L1 blockade, after which patients were given nivolumab, and patients who progressed were given lymphodepletion, an infusion of expanded TIL and IL-2. Enrolled patients had a median age of around 56 years (range 38-75) and a median tumor PD-L1 proportion score of around 5.9%. The cohort was composed predominantly of lung adenocarcinoma, with a handful of EGFR-mutant and two ALK-rearranged tumors included, and half of patients were identified as current or former smokers. Across the cohort, whole-exome sequencing showed a median non-synonymous tumor mutation burden of approximately 1.5 mutations per megabase. Clonotypes were tracked across tumor, expanded TIL product and serial blood samples by T cell receptor beta sequencing of tumor and peripheral blood.

The immunoSEQ v3 hsTCRB kit was used to amplify TCR beta CDR3 regions from genomic DNA through bias-controlled multiplex PCR. An Illumina NextSeq 500 was used to sequence the TCR libraries, reaching approximately 2 million read pairs at survey level or roughly 5-6.5 million at deep level. Per the source publication's procedure: V, D and J genes were assigned, non-productive sequences were removed, and clonality was reported by immunoSEQ Analyzer software. Repertoires were compared by productive Simpson clonality and by the Morisita overlap index of productive TRB rearrangements between infused TIL and blood. Absolute clonotype counts in blood were estimated by multiplying the lymphocyte count by the CD3+ fraction and by the productive frequency of the clone. Imported from immuneACCESS, the table was reduced by TCRdb to in-frame sequences with V and J called. These copies leave out some clones; in studies compared against another copy, an unresolved V gene accounts for under half, and the cause of the remainder is not known. The DNA was the basis for D and trimming; V, J and clone size are from that table. For this sample there are 50,000 or so clones; 79% appear just once. Under 5.5% of the sample is taken by the ten largest.

The time point label of this sample denotes: pre-treatment sample, taken before nivolumab and TIL therapy. Between October 2017 and January 2020, a dual-center phase I trial enrolled adults who had stage 4 NSCLC. The samples were drawn from an open-label, single-arm phase I trial testing tumor-infiltrating lymphocyte therapy combined with nivolumab in advanced non-small cell lung cancer. Blood mononuclear cells from EDTA tubes were separated on a Ficoll gradient and snap-frozen as pellets, and DNA was extracted from the cells using a Qiagen mini-prep kit. CDR1 and CDR2 are read off the germline V gene (reference sequence) as SGHNT and YYREEE. Counted from cysteine to phenylalanine, this CDR3 has 18 amino acids. Just CDR3 DNA is preserved here, 54 bases in frame from base 1. After removal of 2 bases from V and 3 bases from J, the junction retains 13 bases not matched to a gene. What the study reported, not specific to this receptor: The cohort was highly selected, with more treatment-naive, never-smoker and oncogene-addicted patients than typical, limiting generalizability. The study protocol defined all tumor marker inferences as exploratory. Clonotypes from the infused TIL partially replaced the baseline peripheral repertoire and then declined over months, and persistence showed no apparent association with response.

The sequence was collected from a woman aged 30 to 85 with non-small cell lung cancer. The input for sequencing was blood, taken at baseline. The sequence is built from TRBV5-4 and TRBJ2-5; TRBD1 fits 10 bases in the junction. At the DNA level, the sequence is TGTGCCAGCAGCTTCGGAACCGGGACAGGGGCTGGAAAAGAGACCCAGTACTTC. Protein translation: CASSFGTGTGAGKETQYF.